This T cell receptor (beta chain) was sequenced in a study of blood T cell repertoires in COVID-19. About the research overall: Sites across the United States, Italy and Spain contributed samples from acute and convalescent COVID-19. T cells, B-cell-depleted T cells, or PBMCs provided the cDNA or gDNA that served as material.

With 5 bases removed from V and 2 bases from J, the gap between germline ends came to 9 bases. From germline, CDR1 is SGHNT and CDR2 YENEEA. The CDR3 has 14 residues. Only in-frame clones appear in the TCRdb table, and some are missing; sequencing was by immunoSEQ multiplex PCR. This table has roughly 77,000 clones, roughly 72% appearing once. The sequence was collected from a man in his fifties or sixties with COVID-19, enrolled during active disease. Sequencing was performed on peripheral blood. The rearrangement uses TRBV11-3 and TRBJ2-2, with D maybe TRBD2 (6 bases). CDR3 sequence (DNA): TGTGCCAGCAGCCGGGACTTTAACACCGGGGAGCTGTTTTTT. Translated: CASSRDFNTGELFF.